The 11 T cell receptor beta chains in this list originate from one sample, sequenced in a study of blood T cell repertoires in COVID-19. Sequencing used immunoSEQ multiplex PCR; TCRdb keeps in-frame clones, though not all of them. The table has more than 100,000 clones, roughly 83% seen once. Material for sequencing was peripheral blood. These receptors were obtained from a man aged 60 to 69 with acute or convalescent COVID-19.

This chain links TRBV6-1 with TRBJ1-2; D is possibly TRBD1 (6 bases). This CDR3 is built from 19 residues. The V and J ends lost 2 bases and 0 bases respectively, with 22 bases between them. Germline CDR1 reads MNHNS; CDR2 reads SASEGT. CDR3 nucleotides: TGTGCCAGCAGTGAATCCCGACAGGTACTAACTATGGCTAACTATGGCTACACCTTC. It is translated as CASSESRQVLTMANYGYTF.

This sequence joins TRBV25-1 and TRBJ2-1; TRBD1 agrees at 7 bases. The trim removed 3 bases at V and 1 base at J, leaving 6 bases unmatched. The CDR3 is made up of 16 amino acids. From germline, CDR1 is MGHDK and CDR2 SYGVNS. The CDR3 DNA reads as TGTGCCAGCAGTGATTGGACAGGTGTGTCCTACAATGAGCAGTTCTTC. As protein: CASSDWTGVSYNEQFF.

The gene calls are TRBV7-7 and TRBJ2-1, with TRBD2 matching 8 bases. The CDR3 runs to 13 residues. After removal of 1 base from V and 9 bases from J, the junction contained 2 bases not matched to a gene. Germline-derived CDR1 and CDR2 are SSHAT and FNYEAQ (reference sequence). Written as DNA, the CDR3 is TGTGCCAGCAGCTTAGAAACTAGCGGTGAGCAGTTCTTC. This encodes CASSLETSGEQFF.

The rearrangement uses TRBV19 and TRBJ2-7; possible D gene TRBD2, 5 bases. The CDR3 extends over 15 amino acids. Between the trimmed V and J ends, which lost 3 bases and 4 bases, there was a span of 16 bases. From germline, CDR1 is LNHDA and CDR2 SQIVND (reference sequence). The CDR3 DNA follows: TGTGCCAGTAGTATTGGCCCCGGGATTCCTTACGAGCAGTACTTC. The encoded protein is CASSIGPGIPYEQYF.

This chain joins TRBV6-5 and TRBJ1-2; the match to TRBD1 covers 8 bases. The CDR3 contains 14 residues. The germline V gene has CDR1 MNHEY and CDR2 SVGAGI. The J segment lost 4 bases and the V segment lost 6 bases, leaving 7 bases of the junction unmatched. The CDR3 DNA reads TGTGCCAGCAGCGGACAGGGTGTAGGCTATGGCTACACCTTC. Its translation is CASSGQGVGYGYTF.

This chain links TRBV10-3 with TRBJ2-7; D might be TRBD1 (5 bases). The CDR3 totals 14 residues. CDR1 is ENHRY, CDR2 SYGVKD, per germline. Trimming cost V 5 bases and J 6 bases, with 17 bases left between them. CDR3 region: CAISSDTLLFEQYF. DNA of the CDR3: TGTGCCATCAGTTCGGACACCCTCCTATTCGAGCAGTACTTC.

The chain combines TRBV5-1 with TRBJ2-5; possibly TRBD2 for D (6 bases). Trimming stripped 5 bases from V and 2 bases from J, with 13 bases between. The CDR3 contains 14 residues. CDR1 SGHRS and CDR2 YFSETQ come from the germline V gene. The chain's CDR3 is CASRAVAVQETQYF. The CDR3 DNA follows: TGCGCCAGCAGGGCGGTAGCGGTACAAGAGACCCAGTACTTC.

The chain couples TRBV28 to TRBJ2-5; tentatively, D is TRBD2 (5 bases). Between the trimmed V and J ends, which lost 2 bases and 0 bases, there was a span of 16 bases. The germline gives CDR1 MDHEN, CDR2 SYDVKM. The CDR3 is 17 residues long. CDR3 residues: CASSLLSGSKYQETQYF. CDR3 DNA sequence: TGTGCCAGCAGTTTACTGTCGGGATCCAAGTACCAAGAGACCCAGTACTTC.

This sequence joins TRBV24-1 and TRBJ1-1, with D hard to call. The CDR3 is 12 residues long. The V and J ends lost 3 bases and 1 base respectively, with 2 bases between them. Germline V gene sequence: CDR1 KGHDR, CDR2 SFDVKD. This CDR3 reads CATSDQNTEAFF. In nucleotides, the CDR3 is TGTGCCACCAGTGATCAGAACACTGAAGCTTTCTTT.

V is TRBV19 and J is TRBJ1-5; 7 bases fit TRBD1. The V gene's germline CDR1 is LNHDA and CDR2 SQIVND (reference sequence). This CDR3 has 14 amino acids. V shed 3 bases, J shed 7 bases, and the junction held 6 bases outside the gene matches. The CDR3: CASSIGQGVQPQHF. The CDR3 nucleotides are TGTGCCAGTAGTATTGGTCAGGGGGTACAGCCCCAGCATTTT.

The V and J genes are TRBV2 and TRBJ2-2, with 8 bases fitting TRBD2. CDR3 length equals 14 residues. Germline CDR1 and CDR2: SNHLY and FYNNEI. V trimming: 6 bases; J trimming: 0 bases; junction bases outside the gene matches: 0. CDR3 residues: CASRLAANTGELFF. The CDR3 coding sequence is TGTGCCAGCAGACTAGCGGCGAACACCGGGGAGCTGTTTTTT.